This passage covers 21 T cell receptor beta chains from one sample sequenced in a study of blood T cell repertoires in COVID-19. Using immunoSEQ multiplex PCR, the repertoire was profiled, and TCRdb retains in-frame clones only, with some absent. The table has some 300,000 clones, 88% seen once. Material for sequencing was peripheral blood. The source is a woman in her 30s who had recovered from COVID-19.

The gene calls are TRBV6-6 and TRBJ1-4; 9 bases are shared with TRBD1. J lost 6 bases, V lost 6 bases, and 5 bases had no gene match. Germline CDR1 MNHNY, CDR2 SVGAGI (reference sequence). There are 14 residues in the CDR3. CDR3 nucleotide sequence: TGTGCCAGCAGACAGGGGGCGCGGGATGAAAAACTGTTTTTT. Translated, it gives CASRQGARDEKLFF.

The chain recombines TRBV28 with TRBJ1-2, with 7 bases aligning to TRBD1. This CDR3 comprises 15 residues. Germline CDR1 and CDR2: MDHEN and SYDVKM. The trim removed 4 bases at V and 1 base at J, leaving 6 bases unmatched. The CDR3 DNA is TGTGCCAGCAGTTCGAACCGGGACAGTAACTATGGCTACACCTTC. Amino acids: CASSSNRDSNYGYTF.

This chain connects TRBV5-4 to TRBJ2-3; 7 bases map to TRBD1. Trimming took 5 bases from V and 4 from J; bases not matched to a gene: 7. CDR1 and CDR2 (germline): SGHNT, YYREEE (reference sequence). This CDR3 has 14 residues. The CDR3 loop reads CASRSDRAADTQYF. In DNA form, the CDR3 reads TGTGCCAGCAGGTCTGACAGGGCGGCAGATACGCAGTATTTT.

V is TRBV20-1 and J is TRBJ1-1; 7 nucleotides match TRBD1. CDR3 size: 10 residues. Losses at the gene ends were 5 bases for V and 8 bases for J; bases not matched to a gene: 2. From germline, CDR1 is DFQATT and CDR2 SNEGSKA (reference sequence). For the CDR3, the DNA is TGCAGTGCTGTACAGGGGGAAGCTTTCTTT. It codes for CSAVQGEAFF.

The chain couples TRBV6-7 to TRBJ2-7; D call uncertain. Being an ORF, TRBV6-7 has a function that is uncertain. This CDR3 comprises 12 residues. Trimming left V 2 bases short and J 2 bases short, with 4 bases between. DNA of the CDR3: TGTGCCAGCAGTTACCCAACCTACGAGCAGTACTTC. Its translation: CASSYPTYEQYF.

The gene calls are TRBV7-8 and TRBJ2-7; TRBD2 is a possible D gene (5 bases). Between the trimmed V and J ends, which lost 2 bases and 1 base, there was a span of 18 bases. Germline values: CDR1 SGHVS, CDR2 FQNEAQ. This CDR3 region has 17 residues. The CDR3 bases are TGTGCCAGCAGCTTAAACGGGATGAGGGCCCTATCCTACGAGCAGTACTTC. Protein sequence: CASSLNGMRALSYEQYF.

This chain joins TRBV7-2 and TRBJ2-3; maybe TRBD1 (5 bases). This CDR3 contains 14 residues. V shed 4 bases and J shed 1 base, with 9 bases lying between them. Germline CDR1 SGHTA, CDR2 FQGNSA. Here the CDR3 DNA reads TGTGCCAGCAGCTCGACCAGGGGCACAGATACGCAGTATTTT. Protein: CASSSTRGTDTQYF.

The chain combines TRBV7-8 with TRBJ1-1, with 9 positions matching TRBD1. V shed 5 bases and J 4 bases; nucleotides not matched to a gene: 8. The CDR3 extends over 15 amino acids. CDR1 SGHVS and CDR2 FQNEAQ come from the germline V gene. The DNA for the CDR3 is TGTGCCAGCAGCCTGTACAGGGGGCGAGGCACTGAAGCTTTCTTT. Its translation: CASSLYRGRGTEAFF.

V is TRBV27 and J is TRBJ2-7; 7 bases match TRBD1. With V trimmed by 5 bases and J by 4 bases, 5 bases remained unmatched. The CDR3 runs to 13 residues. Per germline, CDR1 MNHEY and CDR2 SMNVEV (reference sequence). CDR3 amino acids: CASSPGQAYEQYF. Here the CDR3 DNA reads TGTGCCAGCAGTCCCGGACAGGCTTACGAGCAGTACTTC.

CDR3 protein: CASMEETPNEKLFF. The CDR3 DNA reads TGTGCCAGCATGGAGGAGACACCAAATGAAAAACTGTTTTTT. V is TRBV28 and J is TRBJ1-4, with D hard to call. The V gene's germline CDR1 is MDHEN and CDR2 SYDVKM. Trimming cost V 7 bases and J 5 bases, with 14 bases left between them. This CDR3 has 14 residues.

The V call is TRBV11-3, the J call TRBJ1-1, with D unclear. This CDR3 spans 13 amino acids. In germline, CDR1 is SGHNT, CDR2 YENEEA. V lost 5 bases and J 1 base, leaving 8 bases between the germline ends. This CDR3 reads CASSKRENTEAFF. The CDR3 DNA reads TGTGCCAGCAGCAAGAGGGAGAACACTGAAGCTTTCTTT. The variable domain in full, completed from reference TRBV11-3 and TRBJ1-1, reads EAGVVQSPRYKIIEKKQPVAFWCNPISGHNTLYWYLQNLGQGPELLIRYENEEAVDDSQLPKDRFSAERLKGVDSTLKIQPAELGDSAVYLCASSKRENTEAFFGQGTRLTVV.

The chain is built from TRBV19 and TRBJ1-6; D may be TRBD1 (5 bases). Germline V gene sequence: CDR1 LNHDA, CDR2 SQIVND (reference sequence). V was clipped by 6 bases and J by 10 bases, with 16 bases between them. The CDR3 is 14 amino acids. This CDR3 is CASREGRERSPLHF. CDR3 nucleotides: TGTGCCAGTAGGGAGGGGAGGGAAAGATCACCCCTCCACTTT.

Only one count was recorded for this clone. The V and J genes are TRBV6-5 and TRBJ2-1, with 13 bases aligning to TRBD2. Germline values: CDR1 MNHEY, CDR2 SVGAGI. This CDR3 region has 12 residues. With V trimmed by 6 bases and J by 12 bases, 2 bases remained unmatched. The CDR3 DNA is TGTGCCAGCAGGACTAGCGGGGGGATGCAGTTCTTC. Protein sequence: CASRTSGGMQFF.

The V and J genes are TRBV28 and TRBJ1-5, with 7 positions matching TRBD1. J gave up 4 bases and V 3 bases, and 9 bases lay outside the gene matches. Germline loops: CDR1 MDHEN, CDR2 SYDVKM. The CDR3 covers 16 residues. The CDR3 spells CASSFQGTDPNQPQHF. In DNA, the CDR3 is TGTGCCAGCAGTTTCCAGGGGACAGACCCTAATCAGCCCCAGCATTTT. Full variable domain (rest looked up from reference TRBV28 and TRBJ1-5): DVKVTQSSRYLVKRTGEKVFLECVQDMDHENMFWYRQDPGLGLRLIYFSYDVKMKEKGDIPEGYSVSREKKERFSLILESASTNQTSMYLCASSFQGTDPNQPQHFGDGTRLSIL.

CDR3 residues: CASSQATGTTNEKLFF. The CDR3 nucleotides read TGTGCCAGCAGCCAAGCCACAGGGACAACTAATGAAAAACTGTTTTTT. This chain uses TRBV4-2 with TRBJ1-4; TRBD1 might be the D (6 bases). In germline, CDR1 is LGHNA, CDR2 YNFKEQ. V was cut by 1 base and J by 0 bases, with 9 bases left in between. CDR3 length: 16 amino acids.

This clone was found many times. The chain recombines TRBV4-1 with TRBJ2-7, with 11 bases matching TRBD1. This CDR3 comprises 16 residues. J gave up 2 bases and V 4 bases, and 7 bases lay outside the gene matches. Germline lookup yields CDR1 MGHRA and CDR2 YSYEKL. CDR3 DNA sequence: TGCGCCAGCAGCCTACGAGGACAGGGGGCTACCTACGAGCAGTACTTC. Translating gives CASSLRGQGATYEQYF.

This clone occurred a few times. The CDR3 sequence: CASSITRYSNQPQHF. The CDR3 DNA is TGTGCCAGTAGTATAACCCGGTATAGCAATCAGCCCCAGCATTTT. The chain combines TRBV19 with TRBJ1-5; D is unresolved. CDR1 and CDR2 from the germline V gene are LNHDA and SQIVND (reference sequence). The CDR3 has 15 residues. V lost 2 bases and J lost 0, with 8 bases in between.

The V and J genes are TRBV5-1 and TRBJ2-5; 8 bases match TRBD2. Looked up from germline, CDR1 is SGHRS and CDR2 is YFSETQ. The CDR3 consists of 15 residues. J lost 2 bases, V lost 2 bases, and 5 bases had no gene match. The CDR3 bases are TGCGCCAGCAGCTTTCAAGCGGGGGTGCAAGAGACCCAGTACTTC. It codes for CASSFQAGVQETQYF.

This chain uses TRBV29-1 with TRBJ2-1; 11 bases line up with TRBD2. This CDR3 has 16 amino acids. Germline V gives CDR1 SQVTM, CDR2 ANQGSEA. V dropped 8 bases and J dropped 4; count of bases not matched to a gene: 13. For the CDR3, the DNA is TGCAGCACTGGGTCTAGCGGGGGGTCTAATTACAATGAGCAGTTCTTC. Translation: CSTGSSGGSNYNEQFF.

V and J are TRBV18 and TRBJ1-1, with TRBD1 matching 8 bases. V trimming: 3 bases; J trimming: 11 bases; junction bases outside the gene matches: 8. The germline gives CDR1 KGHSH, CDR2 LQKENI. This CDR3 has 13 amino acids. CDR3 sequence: CASSPVQGDEAFF. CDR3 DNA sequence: TGTGCCAGCTCACCGGTACAGGGGGATGAGGCTTTCTTT.

CDR3 sequence (DNA): TGTGCCAGCAGCCAAGAGGGGGCGGGCGGAAACACCATATATTTT. Translation gives CASSQEGAGGNTIYF. The chain uses TRBV3-1 (or the pseudogene TRBV3-2) and TRBJ1-3, with D perhaps TRBD1 (6 bases). The CDR3 has 15 residues. Trimming shortened V by 0 bases and J by 4 bases, and 10 bases separated the two germline ends. The V gene's germline CDR1 is LGHDT and CDR2 YNNKEL (reference sequence).